These T cell receptor beta chains were read from a single sample in a study of blood T cells in healthy people across ages. TCRdb called the 5' RACE reads again in MiXCR, with one record for every CDR3 protein. This table holds some 560,000 distinct CDR3 sequences, about 26% found once. The same specimen was also included in a second study, on T cells of mothers and their children.

The specimen was blood. Receptors were obtained from a boy aged 2 to 10 in good health. Both conserved end residues are part of each CDR3. A D gene is named only where the DNA matches it firmly. Clone size is not always given. Where it is, it says once, few, many or a class for expanded clones.

cdr3_aa: CASSTATRWGADNEQFF; cdr3_nt: TGTGCCAGCAGCACTGCTACTAGGTGGGGGGCCGACAATGAGCAGTTCTTC; j_call: TRBJ2-1; v_call: TRBV3-1; clone_size: few; d_call: NA
cdr3_aa: CASSPLGDGANVLTF; cdr3_nt: TGTGCCAGCTCACCACTGGGAGATGGGGCCAACGTCCTGACTTTC; j_call: TRBJ2-6; v_call: TRBV18; clone_size: NA; d_call: NA
cdr3_aa: CASSRTYGGQETQYF; cdr3_nt: TGTGCCAGCAGCCGGACTTACGGAGGACAAGAGACCCAGTACTTC; j_call: TRBJ2-5; v_call: TRBV7-9; clone_size: NA; d_call: NA
cdr3_aa: CASSVEAGVHTDTQYF; cdr3_nt: TGTGCCAGCAGCGTAGAAGCGGGGGTCCACACAGATACGCAGTATTTT; j_call: TRBJ2-3; v_call: TRBV9; clone_size: NA; d_call: TRBD2
cdr3_aa: CASSPGEDARNTEAFF; cdr3_nt: TGCGCCAGCAGCCCTGGGGAGGACGCCAGGAACACTGAAGCTTTCTTT; j_call: TRBJ1-1; v_call: TRBV5-1; clone_size: NA; d_call: NA
cdr3_aa: CASSPWPGTGDYEQYF; cdr3_nt: TGTGCCAGCAGCCCCTGGCCCGGGACAGGGGATTACGAGCAGTACTTC; j_call: TRBJ2-7; v_call: TRBV9; clone_size: few; d_call: TRBD1
cdr3_aa: CSVEKLDRGAGRGYTF; cdr3_nt: TGCAGCGTTGAAAAGTTGGATCGTGGGGCTGGTAGGGGCTACACCTTC; j_call: TRBJ1-2; v_call: TRBV29-1; clone_size: few; d_call: NA
cdr3_aa: CASSFSPGGANVLTF; cdr3_nt: TGTGCCAGCAGCTTTTCCCCCGGTGGGGCCAACGTCCTGACTTTC; j_call: TRBJ2-6; v_call: TRBV9; clone_size: few; d_call: NA
cdr3_aa: CASSEWRGQDGYTF; cdr3_nt: TGTGCCAGCAGTGAATGGCGGGGCCAGGATGGCTACACCTTC; j_call: TRBJ1-2; v_call: TRBV6-1; clone_size: NA; d_call: NA
cdr3_aa: CASSVGLAGGPTGELFF; cdr3_nt: TGTGCCAGCAGCGTAGGACTAGCGGGAGGGCCAACCGGGGAGCTGTTTTTT; j_call: TRBJ2-2; v_call: TRBV9; clone_size: NA; d_call: TRBD2
cdr3_aa: CASSVVRLPSGALYEQYF; cdr3_nt: TGTGCCAGCAGCGTAGTCCGCCTTCCTAGCGGTGCCCTCTACGAGCAGTACTTC; j_call: TRBJ2-7; v_call: TRBV9; clone_size: NA; d_call: TRBD2
cdr3_aa: CATSRDGAVRNYGYTF; cdr3_nt: TGTGCCACCAGCAGAGATGGGGCAGTTCGAAACTATGGCTACACCTTC; j_call: TRBJ1-2; v_call: TRBV15; clone_size: few; d_call: NA
cdr3_aa: CASSSVLRGSGANVLTF; cdr3_nt: TGTGCCAGCAGCTCGGTACTCAGGGGATCTGGGGCCAACGTCCTGACTTTC; j_call: TRBJ2-6; v_call: TRBV13; clone_size: few; d_call: NA
cdr3_aa: CASSGSSGNTIYF; cdr3_nt: TGTGCCAGCAGCGGGAGCTCTGGAAACACCATATATTTT; j_call: TRBJ1-3; v_call: TRBV27; clone_size: NA; d_call: NA
cdr3_aa: CASSRGYSGANVLTF; cdr3_nt: TGTGCCAGCAGCAGAGGGTACTCTGGGGCCAACGTCCTGACTTTC; j_call: TRBJ2-6; v_call: TRBV5-6; clone_size: few; d_call: NA
cdr3_aa: CASGEVRGVGQPQHF; cdr3_nt: TGTGCCAGCGGCGAAGTTCGGGGCGTCGGTCAGCCCCAGCATTTT; j_call: TRBJ1-5; v_call: TRBV27; clone_size: NA; d_call: NA
cdr3_aa: CASSPAGTGFGYTF; cdr3_nt: TGCGCCAGCAGCCCAGCCGGGACAGGGTTTGGCTACACCTTC; j_call: TRBJ1-2; v_call: TRBV5-1; clone_size: NA; d_call: TRBD1
cdr3_aa: CASSQDRGSGYTF; cdr3_nt: TGCGCCAGCAGCCAAGATCGAGGGAGTGGCTACACCTTC; j_call: TRBJ1-2; v_call: TRBV4-3; clone_size: few; d_call: NA
cdr3_aa: CASSLGISYNEQFF; cdr3_nt: TGTGCCAGCAGTCTAGGGATCTCCTACAATGAGCAGTTCTTC; j_call: TRBJ2-1; v_call: TRBV27; clone_size: few; d_call: NA
cdr3_aa: CSARPSGYEREQFF; cdr3_nt: TGCAGTGCTAGACCTAGCGGCTACGAAAGGGAGCAGTTCTTC; j_call: TRBJ2-1; v_call: TRBV20-1; clone_size: NA; d_call: TRBD2
cdr3_aa: CASRPGRGYNEQFF; cdr3_nt: TGTGCCAGTAGACCGGGGAGGGGTTACAATGAGCAGTTCTTC; j_call: TRBJ2-1; v_call: TRBV19; clone_size: NA; d_call: TRBD2
cdr3_aa: CSVASHQETQYF; cdr3_nt: TGCAGCGTTGCCTCGCATCAAGAGACCCAGTACTTC; j_call: TRBJ2-5; v_call: TRBV29-1; clone_size: NA; d_call: NA
cdr3_aa: CASSIGNGRVEQYF; cdr3_nt: TGTGCCAGTAGTATCGGTAACGGACGAGTTGAGCAGTACTTC; j_call: TRBJ2-5; v_call: TRBV19; clone_size: NA; d_call: NA
cdr3_aa: CASSQRGVQGETQYF; cdr3_nt: TGCGCCAGCAGCCAAAGAGGGGTCCAGGGAGAGACCCAGTACTTC; j_call: TRBJ2-5; v_call: TRBV4-3; clone_size: few; d_call: NA
cdr3_aa: CASSSTEVEQYF; cdr3_nt: TGTGCCAGCAGTTCCACAGAGGTCGAGCAGTACTTC; j_call: TRBJ2-7; v_call: TRBV27; clone_size: NA; d_call: NA
cdr3_aa: CSARRVGGGTEAFF; cdr3_nt: TGCAGTGCTAGACGCGTCGGGGGGGGCACTGAAGCTTTCTTT; j_call: TRBJ1-1; v_call: TRBV20-1; clone_size: NA; d_call: NA
cdr3_aa: CASSQEGYEQYF; cdr3_nt: TGTGCCAGCAGCCAAGAAGGCTACGAGCAGTACTTC; j_call: TRBJ2-7; v_call: TRBV4-2; clone_size: many; d_call: NA
cdr3_aa: CASSGSASYEQHF; cdr3_nt: TGTGCCAGCAGCGGCAGCGCCTCCTACGAGCAGCACTTC; j_call: TRBJ2-7; v_call: TRBV7-9; clone_size: few; d_call: NA
cdr3_aa: CASSEELGRATGF; cdr3_nt: TGTGCCAGCAGTGAAGAACTCGGACGGGCGACGGGCTTC; j_call: TRBJ2-5; v_call: TRBV6-1; clone_size: few; d_call: NA
cdr3_aa: CASSPENYNEQFF; cdr3_nt: TGTGCCAGCAGCCCCGAAAATTACAATGAGCAGTTCTTC; j_call: TRBJ2-1; v_call: TRBV14; clone_size: few; d_call: NA
cdr3_aa: CASSEGTGSYEQYF; cdr3_nt: TGTGCCAGCAGCGAGGGAACCGGCTCCTACGAGCAGTACTTC; j_call: TRBJ2-7; v_call: TRBV9; clone_size: few; d_call: NA
cdr3_aa: CAIGAGELFF; cdr3_nt: TGCGCCATCGGGGCCGGGGAGCTGTTTTTT; j_call: TRBJ2-2; v_call: TRBV10-3; clone_size: NA; d_call: NA
cdr3_aa: CASSELSGTVYNEQFF; cdr3_nt: TGTGCCAGCAGTGAGTTGTCGGGGACAGTATACAATGAGCAGTTCTTC; j_call: TRBJ2-1; v_call: TRBV6-1; clone_size: NA; d_call: TRBD1
cdr3_aa: CSARTLAIGNEQFF; cdr3_nt: TGCAGTGCTAGAACCCTAGCGATTGGCAATGAGCAGTTCTTC; j_call: TRBJ2-1; v_call: TRBV20-1; clone_size: NA; d_call: NA
cdr3_aa: CASSYPGQGVYEQYF; cdr3_nt: TGTGCCAGCAGTTATCCAGGACAGGGAGTCTACGAGCAGTACTTC; j_call: TRBJ2-7; v_call: TRBV6-5; clone_size: few; d_call: TRBD1
cdr3_aa: CASSRPLGGSSYNEQFF; cdr3_nt: TGTGCCAGCAGCCGACCCCTGGGGGGGAGCTCCTACAATGAGCAGTTCTTC; j_call: TRBJ2-1; v_call: TRBV14; clone_size: few; d_call: TRBD2
cdr3_aa: CASSQGPGSSYNEQYF; cdr3_nt: TGTGCCAGTAGCCAAGGGCCCGGGAGCTCCTACAATGAGCAGTACTTC; j_call: TRBJ2-7; v_call: TRBV14; clone_size: once; d_call: NA
cdr3_aa: CATSRDSGTYNEQFF; cdr3_nt: TGTGCCACCAGCAGAGATTCGGGGACCTACAATGAGCAGTTCTTC; j_call: TRBJ2-1; v_call: TRBV15; clone_size: few; d_call: NA
cdr3_aa: CASSARAGANVLTF; cdr3_nt: TGTGCCAGCAGTGCTAGAGCCGGGGCCAACGTCCTGACTTTC; j_call: TRBJ2-6; v_call: TRBV2; clone_size: NA; d_call: NA
cdr3_aa: CAWRWGPLFNYGYTF; cdr3_nt: TGTGCCTGGAGATGGGGCCCCCTGTTTAACTATGGCTACACCTTC; j_call: TRBJ1-2; v_call: TRBV30; clone_size: NA; d_call: NA